One sample yielded the 15 T cell receptor beta chains listed below, sequenced in a study of T-cell memory formation after mild COVID-19. TCRdb recomputed calls from the 5' RACE reads with MiXCR, one row per CDR3 protein. The sample holds 150,000 to 200,000 distinct CDR3 sequences, 30% to 35% seen once. Sequencing was done on a sample of PBMCs or a T cell subset sorted from them (not recorded which). Receptors were obtained from an adult woman who had mild COVID-19 (a few samples of this study predate the infection). Cell type and time point are not known.

This chain links TRBV4-2 with TRBJ2-3, with 10 positions matching TRBD2. Germline V gene data show CDR1 as LGHNA and CDR2 as YNFKEQ. The CDR3 loop spans 16 amino acids. V lost 2 bases, J lost 5 bases, and 7 bases stayed unmatched. The CDR3, as DNA: TGTGCCAGCAGCCAACTCCTAGCGGGGGTTGAAGATACGCAGTATTTT. Protein sequence: CASSQLLAGVEDTQYF.

This clonotype has only a few counts. The J gene is TRBJ2-5, the V gene TRBV19; 7 nucleotides line up with TRBD1. The germline V gene has CDR1 LNHDA and CDR2 SQIVND (reference sequence). This CDR3 is built from 13 residues. V lost 7 bases and J lost 5; bases outside the gene matches: 7. CDR3 in amino acids: CASNLGGRETQYF. The CDR3 DNA follows: TGTGCCAGTAATCTAGGGGGCCGGGAGACCCAGTACTTC.

The chain couples TRBV10-3 to TRBJ2-2; tentative D call: TRBD1 (6 bases). Looked up from germline, CDR1 is ENHRY and CDR2 is SYGVKD. V lost 6 bases to trimming and J lost 3 bases, with 11 bases between them. The CDR3 is 14 amino acids. The CDR3 DNA follows: TGTGCCATCAGAAGCAGGGGCGACACCGGGGAGCTGTTTTTT. It translates to CAIRSRGDTGELFF.

The V call is TRBV7-2, the J call TRBJ2-1; TRBD2 might be the D (6 bases). Germline-derived CDR1 and CDR2 are SGHTA and FQGNSA. The CDR3 spans 14 residues. The ends were cut back, 4 bases at V and 4 bases at J, with 11 bases in the middle. The CDR3 DNA is TGTGCCAGCAGCTCGAGGACTATTTACAATGAGCAGTTCTTC. Protein product: CASSSRTIYNEQFF.

This clonotype has more than one count but fewer than ten. The rearrangement links TRBV9 to TRBJ1-1; D not certain. CDR1 is SGDLS and CDR2 is YYNGEE in the germline V gene. CDR3 size: 14 residues. V lost 0 bases and J 5 bases, leaving 11 bases between the germline ends. In DNA, the CDR3 is TGTGCCAGCAGCGTAGCTTCGGGTAGAACTGAAGCTTTCTTT. Translation gives CASSVASGRTEAFF.

This clonotype was counted a few times. The chain combines TRBV9 with TRBJ1-3; D is unresolved. Trimming removed 0 bases at V and 4 bases at J, with 2 bases between. The CDR3 is made up of 12 amino acids. The germline gives CDR1 SGDLS, CDR2 YYNGEE. CDR3 loop: CASSVGGNTIYF. The CDR3 region has the DNA TGTGCCAGCAGCGTAGGCGGAAACACCATATATTTT.

This clonotype was seen many times. This chain uses TRBV7-9 with TRBJ1-5, with TRBD1 matching over 7 bases. The J segment lost 11 bases and the V segment lost 5 bases, leaving 6 bases of the junction unmatched. CDR1 and CDR2 (germline): SEHNR, FQNEAQ (reference sequence). The CDR3 contains 12 residues. CDR3 amino acids: CASSHTGEAQHF. The CDR3 DNA reads as TGTGCCAGCAGCCATACAGGGGAGGCCCAGCATTTT. Full variable domain (outside the CDR3, taken from reference TRBV7-9 and TRBJ1-5): DTGVSQNPRHKITKRGQNVTFRCDPISEHNRLYWYRQTLGQGPEFLTYFQNEAQLEKSRLLSDRFSAERPKGSFSTLEIQRTEQGDSAMYLCASSHTGEAQHFGDGTRLSIL.

The genes are TRBV10-2 and TRBJ2-7; a weak D match, TRBD1 (5 bases). The V and J ends lost 0 bases and 5 bases respectively, with 23 bases between them. The V gene's germline CDR1 is WSHSY and CDR2 SAAADI. The CDR3 is made up of 18 amino acids. This chain's CDR3 is CASSESSVGRVMGNEQYF. DNA of the CDR3: TGCGCCAGCAGTGAGTCCTCAGTCGGCAGGGTGATGGGAAACGAGCAGTACTTC.

The chain employs TRBV4-1 and TRBJ1-1; possibly TRBD1 for D (5 bases). The CDR3 has 14 amino acids. Germline V gives CDR1 MGHRA, CDR2 YSYEKL. V lost 4 bases to trimming and J lost 11 bases, with 20 bases between them. CDR3 loop: CASSLKRGETMAFF. The CDR3, as DNA: TGCGCCAGCAGCCTTAAGCGGGGGGAGACGATGGCTTTCTTT.

On this clonotype: The conserved phenylalanine or tryptophan is not found at the CDR3 terminus, so this likely reflects a read error. The limits of the CDR3 on the DNA are not certain, so only TCRdb's listed CDR3 is given. The gene calls are TRBV7-2 and TRBJ2-7; TRBD2, the table's D call, lacks a check against the DNA. The CDR3 is 12 residues long, counting both termini. Germline V CDR1 and CDR2: SGHTA, FQGNSA. CDR3 protein: CASSLGLAGERR.

V usage is TRBV12-3 or TRBV12-4 and J usage is TRBJ1-4; 9 positions agree with TRBD1. The CDR3 contains 14 residues. V shed 5 bases and J 5 bases; nucleotides not matched to a gene: 3. CDR3 residues: CASSKTGGNEKLFF. The CDR3, as DNA: TGTGCCAGCAGTAAAACAGGGGGCAATGAAAAACTGTTTTTT.

This chain links TRBV7-9 with TRBJ1-2; D ambiguous. CDR1 is SEHNR and CDR2 is FQNEAQ in the germline V gene (reference sequence). Trimming removed 5 bases at V and 2 bases at J, with 18 bases between. The CDR3 has 16 amino acids. CDR3 coding DNA: TGTGCCAGCAGCAGCCATTTCGGGGTAGGGAACTATGGCTACACCTTC. Its translation: CASSSHFGVGNYGYTF.

This clonotype was seen only a few times. The chain couples TRBV24-1 to TRBJ1-5; 8 bases map to TRBD1. The CDR3 has 16 amino acids. Germline V gene data show CDR1 as KGHDR and CDR2 as SFDVKD. The trim removed 3 bases at V and 9 bases at J, leaving 12 bases unmatched. The CDR3 DNA reads TGTGCCACCAGTGATCCAACGACAGGGGCGACGTGGCCCCAGCATTTT. This codes for CATSDPTTGATWPQHF.

The chain combines TRBV6-2 or TRBV6-3 with TRBJ2-7; perhaps TRBD2 as D (5 bases). Trimming left V 3 bases short and J 10 bases short, with 19 bases between. CDR3 length equals 14 residues. Germline V gene data show CDR1 as MNHEY and CDR2 as SVGEGT. CDR3 loop: CASSYPRVPSGQYF. For the CDR3, the DNA is TGTGCCAGCAGTTATCCCCGGGTGCCGTCGGGACAGTACTTC.

This clonotype showed up just once. This chain uses TRBV7-9 with TRBJ1-3; D perhaps matches TRBD1 (5 bases). Looked up from germline, CDR1 is SEHNR and CDR2 is FQNEAQ (reference sequence). With 3 bases removed from V and 4 bases from J, the gap between germline ends came to 13 bases. CDR3 length: 15 amino acids. The CDR3: CASSFGGRSGNTIYF. The CDR3 DNA reads as TGTGCCAGCAGCTTTGGGGGGAGGTCCGGAAACACCATATATTTT.